Below, one T cell receptor beta chain is given with its context. Its specificity is unknown. The sample is drawn from a study of T-cell reconstitution after alpha-beta-depleted transplantation in children. Unique molecular identifiers were built into the TCRbeta library. One entry per CDR3 protein results from TCRdb running MiXCR on the PCR reads. This sample carries around 580,000 distinct CDR3 sequences, 27% of them seen once, and the ten largest clones take just over 35%. The study, taken as a whole, reports: Newly made T cells mostly supplied T-cell counts and diversity one year after transplant. Reported findings indicate that, about two months after transplant, alpha-beta T cells came from several hundred expanded clones, which were derived from non-depleted graft cells. The study traced high day-60 TCRbeta diversity in some patients to surviving recipient T cells and thymic progenitors.

With V trimmed by 0 bases and J by 2 bases, 2 bases remained unmatched. Germline values: CDR1 SGHKS, CDR2 YYEKEE (reference sequence). This CDR3 has 15 amino acids. This specimen consisted of PBMCs, obtained before TCRalphabeta/CD19-depleted stem cell transplant. The origin of this receptor is a boy under two years old with Wiskott-Aldrich syndrome, due to receive a stem cell transplant. The chain couples TRBV5-5 to TRBJ2-3; 8 bases are shared with TRBD1. In DNA form, the CDR3 reads TGTGCCAGCAGCTTGGGGGACAGGAACACAGATACGCAGTATTTT. This gives the protein CASSLGDRNTDTQYF.